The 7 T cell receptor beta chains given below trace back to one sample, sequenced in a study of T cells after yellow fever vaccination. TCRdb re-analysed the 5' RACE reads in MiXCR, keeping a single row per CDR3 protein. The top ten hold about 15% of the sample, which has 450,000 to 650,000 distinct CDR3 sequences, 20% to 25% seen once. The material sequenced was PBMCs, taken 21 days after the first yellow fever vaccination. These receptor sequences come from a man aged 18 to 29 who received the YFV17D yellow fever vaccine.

The CDR3 here is CATLRGVGEAFF. Written as DNA, the CDR3 is TGTGCCACCCTGCGGGGGGTCGGTGAAGCTTTCTTT. V usage is TRBV6-2 or TRBV6-3 and J usage is TRBJ1-1, with D perhaps TRBD1 (5 bases). V gave up 10 bases and J gave up 7 bases, with 16 bases separating them. Looked up from germline, CDR1 is MNHEY and CDR2 is SVGEGT. CDR3 length: 12 residues.

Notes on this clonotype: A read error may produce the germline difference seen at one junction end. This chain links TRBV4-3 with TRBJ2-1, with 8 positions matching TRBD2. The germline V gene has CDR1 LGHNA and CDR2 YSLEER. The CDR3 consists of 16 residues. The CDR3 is CASSQGVERGYNEPFF. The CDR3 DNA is TGCGCCAGCAGCCAAGGAGTGGAGCGGGGGTACAATGAGCCGTTCTTC.

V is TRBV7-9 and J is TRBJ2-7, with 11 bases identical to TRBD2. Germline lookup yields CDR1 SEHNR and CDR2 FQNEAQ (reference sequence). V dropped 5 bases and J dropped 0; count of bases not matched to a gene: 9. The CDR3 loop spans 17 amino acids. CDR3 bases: TGTGCCAGCAGCAGTACCCTTAGCGGGGGGGCCTCCTACGAGCAGTACTTC. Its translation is CASSSTLSGGASYEQYF. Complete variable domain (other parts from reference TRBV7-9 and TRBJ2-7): DTGVSQNPRHKITKRGQNVTFRCDPISEHNRLYWYRQTLGQGPEFLTYFQNEAQLEKSRLLSDRFSAERPKGSFSTLEIQRTEQGDSAMYLCASSSTLSGGASYEQYFGPGTRLTVT.

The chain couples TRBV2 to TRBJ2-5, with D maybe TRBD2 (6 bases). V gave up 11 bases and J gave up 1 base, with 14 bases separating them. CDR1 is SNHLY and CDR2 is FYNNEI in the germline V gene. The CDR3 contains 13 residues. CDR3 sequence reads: CASGVRSQETQYF. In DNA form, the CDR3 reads TGTGCCTCGGGGGTCAGGAGCCAAGAGACCCAGTACTTC.

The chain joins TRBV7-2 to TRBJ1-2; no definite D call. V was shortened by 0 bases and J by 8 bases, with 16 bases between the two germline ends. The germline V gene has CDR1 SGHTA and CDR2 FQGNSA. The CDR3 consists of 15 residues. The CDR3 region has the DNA TGTGCCAGCAGCTTAGCGCATGGGCAGCCTCTAGGCTACACCTTC. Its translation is CASSLAHGQPLGYTF.

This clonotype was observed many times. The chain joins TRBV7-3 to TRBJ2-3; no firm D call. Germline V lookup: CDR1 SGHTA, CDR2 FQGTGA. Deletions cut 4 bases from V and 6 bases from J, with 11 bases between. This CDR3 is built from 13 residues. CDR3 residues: CASSYVDWDTQYF. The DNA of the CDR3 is TGTGCCAGCAGCTACGTTGACTGGGATACGCAGTATTTT.

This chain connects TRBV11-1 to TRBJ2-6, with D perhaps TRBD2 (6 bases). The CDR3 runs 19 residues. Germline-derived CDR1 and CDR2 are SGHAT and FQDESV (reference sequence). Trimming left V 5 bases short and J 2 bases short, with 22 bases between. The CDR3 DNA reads TGTGCCAGCAGCGAACCCTTTAGGAGGGTAGGACCTGGGGCCAACGTCCTGACTTTC. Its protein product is CASSEPFRRVGPGANVLTF.